A selection of T cell receptor beta chains follows, all from one sample in a study of T cell responses to AZD1222 COVID-19 vaccine. Data came from immunoSEQ multiplex PCR; TCRdb stores just in-frame clones and leaves some out. The profile covers roughly 130,000 clones, with over 75% appearing a single time and under 9% taken by the ten largest. The material was peripheral blood, obtained on day 0 of AZD1222 vaccination. These receptors all stem from an adult in good health. Each CDR3 is given with its conserved first and last residue. The D gene is left open where the match is weak. Only some rows state a clone size, as once, few, many or a class for expanded clones.

cdr3_nt cdr3_aa clone_size v_call d_call j_call
TGTGCCAGCAGCCAGGGACAGGGGGACACTGAAGCTTTCTTT CASSQGQGDTEAFF . TRBV6-4 TRBD1 TRBJ1-1
TGTGCCAGCAGCTTAGTCCAACTAACTAATGAAAAACTGTTTTTT CASSLVQLTNEKLFF . TRBV7-9 . TRBJ1-4
TGTGCCAGCTCACCGTCGGAGGCTTACGAGCAGTACTTC CASSPSEAYEQYF once TRBV18 . TRBJ2-7
TGTGCCAGCAGCGTAGGGACTAGCGAACAAGAGACCCAGTACTTC CASSVGTSEQETQYF . TRBV11-2 TRBD2 TRBJ2-5
TGCAGCGTTGCCTTACAGGGGGCGAGCACTGAAGCTTTCTTT CSVALQGASTEAFF . TRBV29-1 TRBD1 TRBJ1-1
TGTGCCAGCAGCCCAAATAATGAAAAACTGTTTTTT CASSPNNEKLFF . TRBV2 . TRBJ1-4
TGCAGCGTTGAAGATGCGGGACTAGCCAACGAGCAGTACTTC CSVEDAGLANEQYF . TRBV29-1 TRBD2 TRBJ2-7
TGCGCCAGCAGCCCCGAGTTTGGAGTCTACGAGCAGTACTTC CASSPEFGVYEQYF . TRBV5-1 . TRBJ2-7
TGTGCCAGCAGCACCTCTGGAAACACCATATATTTT CASSTSGNTIYF . TRBV5-8 . TRBJ1-3
TGTGCCAGCAGCTTACACCCGAGCGGGAGCTCCTACGAGCAGTACTTC CASSLHPSGSSYEQYF . TRBV7-2 TRBD2 TRBJ2-7
TGTGCCAGCAGCCTCACAAGGAACTATGGCTACACCTTC CASSLTRNYGYTF . TRBV6-2/TRBV6-3 . TRBJ1-2
TGTGCCAGCAGTACAGAACCCGGGAACTATAATTCACCCCTCCACTTT CASSTEPGNYNSPLHF . TRBV25-1 . TRBJ1-6
TGTGCCAGCTCACCCCGGGACTTCACAGATACGCAGTATTTT CASSPRDFTDTQYF once TRBV18 . TRBJ2-3
TGTGCCATCAGCGCCGGACAGGGTGCTTACGAGCAGTACTTC CAISAGQGAYEQYF . TRBV10-3 TRBD1 TRBJ2-7
TGTGCCAGCAGAGACAGGGGGCATGGAGGGGCTGAAGCTTTCTTT CASRDRGHGGAEAFF . TRBV28 TRBD1 TRBJ1-1
TGTGCCAGCAGCTTAGCCCACAATGAGCAGTTCTTC CASSLAHNEQFF . TRBV7-8 . TRBJ2-1
TGTGCCAGCAAATCATGGGAGGGATCAGGTGGCTACACCTTC CASKSWEGSGGYTF . TRBV7-8 . TRBJ1-2
TGTGCCAGCAGAGAACAGGGGCGCAATCAGCCCCAGCATTTT CASREQGRNQPQHF . TRBV6-6 TRBD1 TRBJ1-5
TGTGCCAGCAGCCCACTATCTATTGGCTCAGATACGCAGTATTTT CASSPLSIGSDTQYF . TRBV3-1/TRBV3-2 . TRBJ2-3
TGTGCCAGCAGCCGGACAGAGGGCCTGTCTGGAAACACCATATATTTT CASSRTEGLSGNTIYF . TRBV3-1/TRBV3-2 . TRBJ1-3
TGCAGCGTTGAAGATCGGAACCCAGGGGCCAACTCTGGAAACACCATATATTTT CSVEDRNPGANSGNTIYF . TRBV29-1 . TRBJ1-3
TGTGCCTGGAGTGTAAAGAAATGGGGAGGGACTGAAGCTTTCTTT CAWSVKKWGGTEAFF . TRBV30 . TRBJ1-1
TGTGCCAGCAGTCCGGGACTAGCGGGTTACGATGAGCAGTTCTTC CASSPGLAGYDEQFF . TRBV6-5 TRBD2 TRBJ2-1
TGTGCCAGCAGCTTGGCAGGGAAAGAGACCCAGTACTTC CASSLAGKETQYF . TRBV5-4 . TRBJ2-5
TGCGCCAGCAGCTTTCTCTCACCAGACAGGGCCAATCAGCCCCAGCATTTT CASSFLSPDRANQPQHF . TRBV5-1 TRBD1 TRBJ1-5
TGTGCCTGGAGTGTACGGGGGGCTGACTATGGCTACACCTTC CAWSVRGADYGYTF once TRBV30 . TRBJ1-2
TGTGCCAGCAGCTTGGGGTACGGCTATGGCTACACCTTC CASSLGYGYGYTF . TRBV5-5 . TRBJ1-2
TGCGCCAGCAGCCACTACCTAACCGGGGAGCTGTTTTTT CASSHYLTGELFF . TRBV4-1 . TRBJ2-2
TGTGCCACCAGTGAGGGGACAGGGGACAAAAACATTCAGTACTTC CATSEGTGDKNIQYF . TRBV24-1 TRBD1 TRBJ2-4
TGTGCCAGCACAACAGGGGATAATCAGCCCCAGCATTTT CASTTGDNQPQHF . TRBV3-1/TRBV3-2 TRBD1 TRBJ1-5
TGTGCCAGCAGTTTCTCCCGGGCAAGTTCCCAGTACTTC CASSFSRASSQYF . TRBV11-3 . TRBJ2-5
TGTGCCAGCAGCCCAGGAGGGGGCGAAGTCTACGAGCAGTACTTC CASSPGGGEVYEQYF . TRBV5-4 . TRBJ2-7
TGTGCCAGTAGTATTAGTCAGGGTAGAGAAAAACTGTTTTTT CASSISQGREKLFF . TRBV19 . TRBJ1-4
TGTGCCATCAGTGGACAGTCCTTGAGCTCCTACAATGAGCAGTTCTTC CAISGQSLSSYNEQFF . TRBV10-3 . TRBJ2-1
TGTGCCAGCACCCTTTGGGGGACAACCCAAGAGACCCAGTACTTC CASTLWGTTQETQYF . TRBV7-9 . TRBJ2-5
TGTGCCAGCAGAGAATCCGGGACAGGGAATGAAAAACTGTTTTTT CASRESGTGNEKLFF few TRBV28 TRBD1 TRBJ1-4
TGCGCCAGCAGTTCTAGCGTCCGAAACATTCAGTACTTC CASSSSVRNIQYF . TRBV10-1 . TRBJ2-4
TGTGCCAGCAGCTCGACCGAGACCGACCGGGCTTTCTTT CASSSTETDRAFF . TRBV7-8 . TRBJ1-1
TGTGCCATCAGTGAAACCCCCAGGCAGGGGACGTCTGAAAAACTGTTTTTT CAISETPRQGTSEKLFF few TRBV10-3 . TRBJ1-4
TGCGCCAGCAGCCAAGGGGAGGCAGATACGCAGTATTTT CASSQGEADTQYF . TRBV4-3 . TRBJ2-3
TGCGCCAGCAGCGCGGGACAGAACTATGGCTACACCTTC CASSAGQNYGYTF . TRBV5-1 TRBD1 TRBJ1-2
TGTGCCAGCAGTGAAGCCGGACTGGCGGCCTACGAGCAGTACTTC CASSEAGLAAYEQYF . TRBV2 . TRBJ2-7
TGTGCCAGCAGCTTGTTCGGACAGGGGGCATCTGGAAACACCATATATTTT CASSLFGQGASGNTIYF . TRBV5-8 TRBD1 TRBJ1-3
TGTGCCAGCACGTTCCAGGAGGGCTTGGGAGCTTTCTTT CASTFQEGLGAFF few TRBV11-2 . TRBJ1-1
TGTGCCAGCAGCGTAGGACAGGGGGCGAAAACCGGGGAGCTGTTTTTT CASSVGQGAKTGELFF few TRBV5-8 TRBD1 TRBJ2-2
TGCGCCAGCAGCTTCCTAGAACGATCCTACGAGCAGTACTTC CASSFLERSYEQYF . TRBV5-1 . TRBJ2-7
TGTGCCAGCAGCCCAAGGGATCGTCAGCCCCAGCATTTT CASSPRDRQPQHF . TRBV6-5 . TRBJ1-5
TGTGCCAGCCAGTTTCCGGGACAGGGGGCTTTTCAGCCCCAGCATTTT CASQFPGQGAFQPQHF . TRBV6-6 TRBD1 TRBJ1-5
TGTGCCAGCAGTCGTCAGGGAGATCACAAGACCCAGTACTTC CASSRQGDHKTQYF . TRBV28 . TRBJ2-5
TGTGCCAGCAGCCAAGATAGGGAGGGGGCTCATGAAAAACTGTTTTTT CASSQDREGAHEKLFF . TRBV3-1/TRBV3-2 TRBD1 TRBJ1-4
TGTGCCAGCAGCTTGTCTTCGGGGGGTTCCCGAAACACCATATATTTT CASSLSSGGSRNTIYF . TRBV5-4 . TRBJ1-3
TGCGCCAGCAGTTTCTCGGGACAACTCACCGGGGAGCTGTTTTTT CASSFSGQLTGELFF . TRBV23-1 . TRBJ2-2
TGCGCCAGCAGCTTGTACGTAAAGAAAAACATTCAGTACTTC CASSLYVKKNIQYF . TRBV5-1 . TRBJ2-4
TGTGCCAGCAGCTTAGTTCGAGCCGCGAACACCGGGGAGCTGTTTTTT CASSLVRAANTGELFF . TRBV11-2 . TRBJ2-2
TGTGCCAGCAGCCCAACCTGGGCAGGCTACGAGCAGTACTTC CASSPTWAGYEQYF . TRBV3-1/TRBV3-2 . TRBJ2-7
TGTGCCAGCAGTTTGACAGGGAGGTACGAGCAGTACTTC CASSLTGRYEQYF . TRBV12-3/TRBV12-4 . TRBJ2-7
TGCAGCAGCGGGGCGGAGGGGGGCACTGAAGCTTTCTTT CSSGAEGGTEAFF . TRBV29-1 . TRBJ1-1